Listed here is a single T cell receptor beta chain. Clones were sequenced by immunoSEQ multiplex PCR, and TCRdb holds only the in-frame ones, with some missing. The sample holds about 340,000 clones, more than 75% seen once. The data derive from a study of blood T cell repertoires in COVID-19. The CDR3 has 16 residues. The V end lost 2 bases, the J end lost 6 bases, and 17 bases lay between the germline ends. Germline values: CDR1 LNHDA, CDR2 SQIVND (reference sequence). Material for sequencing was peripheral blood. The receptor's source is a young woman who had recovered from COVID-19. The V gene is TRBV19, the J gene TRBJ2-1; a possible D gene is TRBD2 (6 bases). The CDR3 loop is CASSIRRLVGINEQFF. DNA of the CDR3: TGTGCCAGTAGTATACGTCGACTAGTGGGAATCAATGAGCAGTTCTTC.